Listed here are 20 T cell receptor beta chains from one sample, sequenced in a study of read filtering for tumor transcriptome and immune sequencing. From around 440 ng of RNA, a library with molecular barcoded alpha/delta and beta/gamma adaptors was made. TCRdb re-called the reads through MiXCR, storing one row per CDR3 protein. The sample lists about 48,000 distinct CDR3 sequences; about 19% were seen once. The sequenced sample was a population of CD138-negative cells sorted from bone marrow. The source is a donor at least 40 years old with multiple myeloma.

Note on this clonotype: A much larger clone differs from this one at a single base, so this may be a read error. This CDR3 is CSVEGRQRANEQFF. Written as DNA, the CDR3 is TGCAGCGTTGAAGGTCGACAGAGGGCCAATGAGCAGTTCTTC. The chain uses TRBV29-1 and TRBJ2-1, with D perhaps assigned TRBD1 or TRBD2 (5 bases each). V dropped 1 base and J dropped 6 bases, with 13 bases sitting between them. Germline V lookup: CDR1 SQVTM, CDR2 ANQGSEA. This CDR3 has 14 amino acids.

This clonotype has a count of ten or more. The chain employs TRBV5-1 and TRBJ2-2; possibly TRBD1 for D (5 bases). Between the trimmed V and J ends, which lost 4 bases and 5 bases, there was a span of 12 bases. Germline-derived CDR1 and CDR2 are SGHRS and YFSETQ. This CDR3 is 14 amino acids long. DNA for the CDR3: TGCGCCAGCAGCCCCGGACAACATACCGGGGAGCTGTTTTTT. It yields the protein CASSPGQHTGELFF.

To note about this clonotype: A much larger clone lies a single base off, so this may be a read error. The chain is built from TRBV20-1 and TRBJ2-1, with D perhaps TRBD1 (5 bases). V dropped 5 bases and J dropped 5 bases, with 19 bases sitting between them. Per the germline V gene, CDR1 is DFQATT and CDR2 is SNEGSKA (reference sequence). This CDR3 region has 15 residues. This CDR3 reads CSAVRGQPTHNEQFF. CDR3 nucleotide sequence: TGCAGTGCTGTTAGGGGCCAACCCACTCACAATGAGCAGTTCTTC.

On this clonotype itself: This may be a read error: a much more frequent sequence differs by one nucleotide. The chain employs TRBV6-1 and TRBJ1-1; no reliable D call. The germline CDR1 and CDR2 sequences are MNHNS and SASEGT. The CDR3 contains 12 residues. This CDR3 reads CTSTEFGTEAFF. The CDR3 coding sequence is TGTACCAGCACTGAATTTGGAACTGAAGCTTTCTTT.

Of note for this clonotype: A much larger clone lies a single base off, so this may be a read error. V usage is TRBV12-3 or TRBV12-4 and J usage is TRBJ2-6; tentatively, D is TRBD1 or TRBD2 (5 bases each). CDR3 length: 17 amino acids. CDR3 protein: CASSLRPPGSGASVLTF. DNA of the CDR3: TGTGCCAGCAGTTTGCGACCCCCGGGGTCTGGGGCCAGCGTCCTGACTTTC.

The chain has TRBV29-1 and TRBJ2-1; D remains unclear. The germline CDR1 and CDR2 sequences are SQVTM and ANQGSEA. V dropped 8 bases and J dropped 5 bases, with 16 bases sitting between them. The CDR3 runs 13 residues. CDR3 in amino acids: CSSVHGRDNEQFF. As DNA, the CDR3 is TGCAGCTCCGTGCATGGGCGAGACAATGAGCAGTTCTTC.

At least ten counts were recorded for this clonotype. The chain combines TRBV19 with TRBJ2-1; D ambiguous. The germline V gene encodes CDR1 LNHDA and CDR2 SQIVND (reference sequence). V was shortened by 7 bases and J by 2 bases, with 15 bases between the two germline ends. The CDR3 is 15 residues long. The CDR3 DNA follows: TGTGCCAGTACTCCAGGCCCAGCGACCTACAATGAGCAGTTCTTC. The encoded protein is CASTPGPATYNEQFF.

This clonotype was detected ten times or more. The rearrangement joins TRBV30 to TRBJ1-1; a weak D match, TRBD1 (5 bases). CDR3 length equals 15 residues. Trimming removed 4 bases from V and 1 base from J, with 16 bases in between. CDR1 and CDR2 from the germline V gene are GTSNPN and SVGIG (reference sequence). This CDR3 reads CAWTRKDTENTEAFF. Written as DNA, the CDR3 is TGTGCCTGGACCCGAAAGGACACTGAGAACACTGAAGCTTTCTTT.

This clonotype showed up just once. At one boundary the junction diverges from the germline segment, which might be a read error. This sequence joins TRBV6-6 and TRBJ2-7, with D possibly matching TRBD1 (5 bases). The CDR3 loop spans 10 amino acids. Germline CDR1 and CDR2: MNHNY and SVGAGI (reference sequence). In DNA, the CDR3 is TGTGCCAAAGCCTCAGGGTCACTGTGCTTC. Residues: CAKASGSLCF.

Details on this clonotype: The DNA is omitted, as the CDR3 cannot be located on it reliably, and the CDR3 follows TCRdb's listing. The chain recombines TRBV29-1 with TRBJ2-5; TRBD1 was called by the table and not checked on the DNA. Germline V lookup: CDR1 SQVTM, CDR2 ANQGSEA. A total of 24 residues make up the CDR3, ends included. The CDR3 reads CSVEVSSIYLCSVEILGGQETQYF.

This clonotype was observed at least ten times. The V gene is TRBV7-9, the J gene TRBJ2-7; 10 positions match TRBD1. Looked up from germline, CDR1 is SEHNR and CDR2 is FQNEAQ (reference sequence). V was clipped by 5 bases and J by 4 bases; unmatched bases: 8. CDR3 length equals 15 residues. The CDR3 nucleotides read TGTGCCAGCAGCGAGTGGGGACAGGGGATGTACGAGCAGTACTTC. Translated, it gives CASSEWGQGMYEQYF.

This clonotype was seen ten or more times. The DNA of the CDR3 is TGCAGCGTTGCGGGGGGGCGAGGTCAGCCCCAGCATTTT. Protein: CSVAGGRGQPQHF. The V call is TRBV29-1, the J call TRBJ1-5; a weak D match, TRBD1 (6 bases). This CDR3 region has 13 residues. In germline, CDR1 is SQVTM, CDR2 ANQGSEA. V lost 4 bases to trimming and J lost 6 bases, with 13 bases between them.

This clonotype came up many times. The chain links TRBV15 to TRBJ2-1, with D perhaps TRBD2 (6 bases). CDR1 LNHNV and CDR2 YYDKDF come from the germline V gene (reference sequence). This CDR3 region has 16 residues. Trimming removed 2 bases from V and 0 bases from J, with 11 bases in between. The CDR3 nucleotides read TGTGCCACCAGCAGACCCGGAGGGGTCTCCTACAATGAGCAGTTCTTC. Translated, it gives CATSRPGGVSYNEQFF.

On this clonotype itself: This sequence may be a read error, since a much larger clone differs from it by one base. This rearrangement joins TRBV28 to TRBJ2-7, with TRBD2 identical over 10 bases. The CDR3 is made up of 15 amino acids. In germline, CDR1 is MDHEN, CDR2 SYDVKM. CDR3 residues: CTSSSPAGGPKEQYF. CDR3 coding DNA: TGTACCAGCAGTTCTCCAGCGGGAGGGCCGAAAGAGCAGTACTTC.

Note on this clonotype: This may stem from a read error, because a much larger clone lies one nucleotide away. The gene calls are TRBV7-2 and TRBJ1-1; D call uncertain. Per germline, CDR1 SGHTA and CDR2 FQGNSA. V was cut by 0 bases and J by 7 bases, with 6 bases left in between. The CDR3 has 12 residues. Here the CDR3 DNA reads TGTGCCAGCAGCTTAGCGGCGGATGAAGCTTTCTTT. Its translation is CASSLAADEAFF.

At least ten counts were recorded for this clonotype. The rearrangement uses TRBV7-2 and TRBJ1-1; D remains unclear. The CDR3 runs to 14 residues. V was clipped by 4 bases and J by 3 bases, with 12 bases between them. The germline CDR1 and CDR2 sequences are SGHTA and FQGNSA. Here the CDR3 DNA reads TGTGCCAGCAGCTCCTACCAAATTCACACTGAAGCTTTCTTT. It translates to CASSSYQIHTEAFF.

Notes on this clonotype: One base away lies a much larger clone, so this may be a sequencing read error. The rearrangement links TRBV6-5 to TRBJ2-3, with D possibly being TRBD2 (5 bases). The germline V gene encodes CDR1 MNHEY and CDR2 SVGAGI. The CDR3 is made up of 12 amino acids. The V and J ends lost 6 bases and 2 bases respectively, with 6 bases between them. CDR3 in amino acids: CASRTNTDTQYF. The CDR3 DNA reads as TGTGCCAGCAGGACTAACACAGATACGCAGTATTTT.

The sample holds many counts of this clonotype. The J gene is TRBJ2-7, the V gene TRBV5-1; 8 nucleotides agree with TRBD2. V lost 0 bases to trimming and J lost 6 bases; unmatched junction nucleotides: 5. This CDR3 has 14 residues. The germline V gene encodes CDR1 SGHRS and CDR2 YFSETQ. CDR3 nucleotide sequence: TGCGCCAGCAGCTTGGATAGCGGGAAATCCGAGCAGTACTTC. Its protein product is CASSLDSGKSEQYF.

This clonotype was seen repeatedly, ten times or more. CDR3 sequence reads: CASSLQAGEAYEQYF. CDR3 nucleotides: TGTGCCAGCAGCTTACAGGCGGGAGAGGCCTACGAGCAGTACTTC. The chain joins TRBV13 to TRBJ2-7, with 7 bases matching TRBD2. Germline V gene lookup returns CDR1 PRHDT and CDR2 FYEKMQ (reference sequence). This CDR3 region has 15 residues. V lost 2 bases to trimming and J lost 2 bases; unmatched junction nucleotides: 6.

This clonotype was seen more than once but under ten times. The CDR3 bases are TGTGCCAGTAATCGCGGGAGGTCCACCGGGGAGCTGTTTTTT. Translating it yields CASNRGRSTGELFF. The chain employs TRBV19 and TRBJ2-2; 8 nucleotides match TRBD2. V shed 7 bases, J shed 4 bases, and the junction held 5 bases outside the gene matches. This CDR3 contains 14 residues. CDR1 is LNHDA, CDR2 SQIVND, per germline (reference sequence).